This TCR beta chain comes out of a study of control samples from healthy donors and cancer patients (dated by TCRdb to the early 2020s). On this clone itself: It has no known antigen specificity. Base qualities are not provided; no much larger clone lies one nucleotide away.

Library prep was done by the immunoSEQ multiplex PCR assay. This is the immuneACCESS table as TCRdb keeps it, with only in-frame sequences that have V and J called. A part of the clones is gone; compared with another copy, unresolved V genes explain less than half, and the rest is unexplained. The table for this sample lists roughly 80,000 clones; roughly 90% of them were counted only once. The ten largest clonotypes hold 4.5% to 7% of the sample. The germline V gene (reference sequence) gives CDR1 as LNHDA and CDR2 as SQIVND. Trimming takes 3 bases off V and 2 bases off J; junction bases not matched to a gene: 12. Spanning cysteine to phenylalanine, the CDR3 consists of 18 amino acids. Only the CDR3 DNA is retained, 54 bases long and in frame from the first base.

Material: blood. In this chain, TRBV19 is recombined with TRBJ2-3, and TRBD2 matches 9 of the central bases. The sequence was collected from a man aged 50 to 59 in good health. The bases are TGTGCCAGTAGTATTATCCCCTCGGCGGGGGGGTACACAGATACGCAGTATTTT. Translated, it reads CASSIIPSAGGYTDTQYF.